This TCR beta chain was captured in a study of blood T cell repertoires in COVID-19. The overall study: Donors in the United States, Italy and Spain gave samples during acute or convalescent COVID-19. T cells, B-cell-depleted T cells, or PBMCs supplied cDNA or gDNA.

Under the authors' procedure: Amplification from reference gene primers served as the basis for estimated nucleated cell counts. Profiling relied on immunoSEQ multiplex PCR, and the TCRdb table lists in-frame clones only, not all of them. For V, J and clone size, that table is used; D and trimming come from the DNA. The sample carries roughly 310,000 clones, around 87% recorded once. The CDR3 consists of 14 residues. V was pared by 3 bases and J by 5 bases, with 11 bases between. Germline CDR1 reads MDHEN; CDR2 reads SYDVKM. The TCR comes from a woman in her forties or fifties with active or convalescent COVID-19. The chain links TRBV28 to TRBJ1-5; no definite D call. Sequencing was carried out using peripheral blood. DNA for the CDR3: TGTGCCAGCAGTTTCACCCAACATTATCAGCCCCAGCATTTT. It codes for CASSFTQHYQPQHF.